Each of the 22 T cell receptor beta chains below was sequenced from the same sample in a study of cytomegalovirus exposure and HLA in healthy donors. With 60 Vbeta and 13 Jbeta primers, the PCR was carried out. Repertoires were generated with immunoSEQ multiplex PCR, while TCRdb's copy carries only in-frame clones and drops some. The sample shows 150,000 to 250,000 clones, 79% of them seen only once. Sequenced material: PBMCs. The receptors come from a girl aged 10 to 17 in good health and CMV-seropositive.

This clone has just a few counts. V and J are TRBV11-3 and TRBJ1-1; 8 nucleotides align to TRBD1. CDR3 length: 16 residues. V trimming: 4 bases; J trimming: 11 bases; junction bases outside the gene matches: 18. CDR1 and CDR2 (germline): SGHNT, YENEEA. CDR3 amino acids: CASSYFGGQVLRHAFF. In DNA form, the CDR3 reads TGTGCCAGCAGCTATTTCGGGGGACAGGTTCTTCGTCATGCTTTCTTT.

The rearrangement joins TRBV9 to TRBJ2-1; TRBD1 might be the D (6 bases). V dropped 3 bases and J dropped 6 bases, with 7 bases sitting between them. This CDR3 region has 12 residues. Germline V gene sequence: CDR1 SGDLS, CDR2 YYNGEE. The CDR3 sequence: CASSGGPNEQFF. CDR3 nucleotide sequence: TGTGCCAGCAGCGGGGGGCCCAATGAGCAGTTCTTC.

The chain is built from TRBV9 and TRBJ2-1; the D gene is possibly TRBD2 (6 bases). Trimming shortened V by 7 bases and J by 0 bases, and 11 bases separated the two germline ends. From germline, CDR1 is SGDLS and CDR2 YYNGEE. This CDR3 is 14 amino acids long. This CDR3 reads CASGGRSSYNEQFF. The CDR3 DNA reads as TGTGCCAGCGGGGGGAGAAGCTCCTACAATGAGCAGTTCTTC.

The CDR3 DNA reads TGTGCCAGCAGTGACAGGGGTTTAACTAATGAAAAACTGTTTTTT. This gives the protein CASSDRGLTNEKLFF. The chain joins TRBV6-1 to TRBJ1-4, with a tentative D call TRBD1 (6 bases). CDR3 size: 15 residues. Germline assignment: CDR1 MNHNS and CDR2 SASEGT. The ends were cut back, 3 bases at V and 1 base at J, with 9 bases in the middle.

This clone was found a few times. V gene TRBV9 combines with J gene TRBJ2-1; no clear D gene. CDR3 length equals 16 residues. Germline CDR1 is SGDLS and CDR2 is YYNGEE. V dropped 0 bases and J dropped 8 bases, with 18 bases sitting between them. The CDR3 loop reads CASSVGASPSGDEQFF. CDR3 coding DNA: TGTGCCAGCAGCGTAGGAGCGTCACCCTCCGGAGATGAGCAGTTCTTC.

V gene TRBV5-1 combines with J gene TRBJ1-3; D perhaps matches TRBD1 (5 bases). Trimming left V 2 bases short and J 4 bases short, with 22 bases between. The length of the CDR3 is 18 residues. Germline CDR1 SGHRS, CDR2 YFSETQ. The CDR3 is CASSFPTKGKGSGNTIYF. The CDR3 coding sequence is TGCGCCAGCAGCTTCCCCACAAAGGGGAAGGGGTCCGGAAACACCATATATTTT.

This clone appeared once. The chain is built from TRBV6-1 and TRBJ1-2; D may be TRBD1 (5 bases). Trimming stripped 1 base from V and 5 bases from J, with 11 bases between. This CDR3 is built from 14 residues. Per germline, CDR1 MNHNS and CDR2 SASEGT. The CDR3 region has the DNA TGTGCCAGCAGTGAAGAGGCAGGGCGGTATGGCTACACCTTC. Its protein is CASSEEAGRYGYTF.

This clone has just one count. The V and J genes are TRBV10-2 and TRBJ1-2; D not resolved. Germline CDR1 is WSHSY and CDR2 is SAAADI. The CDR3 has 16 amino acids. V was trimmed by 4 bases and J by 3 bases, leaving 18 bases between them. The CDR3 bases are TGCGCCAGCAGTGTTACAGTACGCCCAGCGGACTATGGCTACACCTTC. It specifies CASSVTVRPADYGYTF.

The gene calls are TRBV19 and TRBJ2-6; D remains unclear. The CDR3 is made up of 12 amino acids. CDR1 and CDR2 from the germline V gene are LNHDA and SQIVND (reference sequence). Trimming took off 10 bases at V and 0 bases at J, with 4 bases between the two ends. CDR3 DNA: TGTGCCACTATCTCTGGGGCCAACGTCCTGACTTTC. Residues: CATISGANVLTF.

CDR3 residues: CASSLSGGATGETQYF. In DNA, the CDR3 is TGTGCCAGCAGCTTGTCCGGGGGGGCCACCGGAGAGACCCAGTACTTC. This chain links TRBV5-4 with TRBJ2-5; TRBD2 aligns across 8 bases. Germline lookup yields CDR1 SGHNT and CDR2 YYREEE (reference sequence). The J segment lost 4 bases and the V segment lost 1 base, leaving 9 bases of the junction unmatched. The CDR3 totals 16 residues.

This chain joins TRBV9 and TRBJ2-5; D is perhaps TRBD2 (5 bases). Germline CDR1 SGDLS, CDR2 YYNGEE. Between the trimmed V and J ends, which lost 4 bases and 2 bases, there was a span of 9 bases. This CDR3 is built from 13 residues. The CDR3 DNA reads TGTGCCAGCAGCCCCGGAGGACAAGAGACCCAGTACTTC. This translates into CASSPGGQETQYF. Full variable domain (rest looked up from reference TRBV9 and TRBJ2-5): DSGVTQTPKHLITATGQRVTLRCSPRSGDLSVYWYQQSLDQGLQFLIQYYNGEERAKGNILERFSAQQFPDLHSELNLSSLELGDSALYFCASSPGGQETQYFGPGTRLLVL.

This clone was picked up a small number of times. CDR3 amino acids: CASSPLDSSQETQYF. In DNA form, the CDR3 reads TGTGCCAGCAGTCCTTTGGACAGTAGTCAAGAGACCCAGTACTTC. The chain recombines TRBV27 with TRBJ2-5; TRBD1 might be the D (6 bases). Deletions cut 5 bases from V and 2 bases from J, with 15 bases between. The CDR3 runs to 15 residues. The germline CDR1 and CDR2 sequences are MNHEY and SMNVEV (reference sequence).

This clone was observed a few times. The rearrangement uses TRBV6-1 and TRBJ1-5, with a tentative D call TRBD1 (6 bases). The CDR3 is 16 amino acids. V was pared by 5 bases and J by 2 bases, with 16 bases between. Germline assignment: CDR1 MNHNS and CDR2 SASEGT. CDR3: CASSQVSGQRNQPQHF. The CDR3 nucleotides are TGTGCCAGCAGTCAAGTATCGGGACAACGCAATCAGCCCCAGCATTTT.

The CDR3 here is CASSGGGGVKNSPLHF. In DNA form, the CDR3 reads TGCGCCAGCAGTGGGGGCGGGGGCGTAAAAAATTCACCCCTCCACTTT. The chain employs TRBV10-2 and TRBJ1-6; TRBD1 is a possible D gene (6 bases). With 4 bases removed from V and 7 bases from J, the gap between germline ends came to 17 bases. CDR1 and CDR2 from the germline V gene are WSHSY and SAAADI. The CDR3 has 16 amino acids.

V usage is TRBV10-3 and J usage is TRBJ1-2; 8 nucleotides line up with TRBD1. CDR3 length: 13 amino acids. Trimming cost V 10 bases and J 2 bases; bases outside gene matches: 6. Germline CDR1 reads ENHRY; CDR2 reads SYGVKD. This CDR3 reads CATSGDRNYGYTF. CDR3 DNA sequence: TGTGCCACTTCAGGGGACAGGAACTATGGCTACACCTTC.

V usage is TRBV6-1 and J usage is TRBJ2-7; 7 bases map to TRBD1. This CDR3 is built from 14 residues. The ends lost 6 bases at V and 0 bases at J; junction bases unmatched: 5. Germline V lookup: CDR1 MNHNS, CDR2 SASEGT. The CDR3 here is CASRASGGSYEQYF. The CDR3 nucleotides are TGTGCCAGCAGGGCTTCAGGGGGCTCCTACGAGCAGTACTTC.

This clone was observed a single time. The rearrangement uses TRBV6-1 and TRBJ1-2; no firm D call. The CDR3 is 13 amino acids. CDR1 and CDR2 (germline): MNHNS, SASEGT. Trimming stripped 2 bases from V and 4 bases from J, with 8 bases between. The CDR3 DNA is TGTGCCAGCAGTGAACAGGAGGCCTATGGCTACACCTTC. Protein sequence: CASSEQEAYGYTF.

The chain employs TRBV4-3 and TRBJ2-2; 12 bases are shared with TRBD2. This CDR3 has 18 residues. Trimming at V came to 0 bases and at J to 8 bases, leaving 10 bases not matched to a gene. Germline CDR1 LGHNA, CDR2 YSLEER. The CDR3 bases are TGCGCCAGCAGCCAAGATCCGTCTAGCGGGGGGGCGGATGGGGAGCTGTTTTTT. Translation gives CASSQDPSSGGADGELFF.

The chain has TRBV18 and TRBJ2-3; 14 bases map to TRBD2. J was trimmed by 3 bases and V by 5 bases; bases with no gene match: 7. This CDR3 has 17 residues. CDR1 is KGHSH and CDR2 is LQKENI in the germline V gene. CDR3 region: CASSFGLAGGMTDTQYF. In nucleotides, the CDR3 is TGTGCCAGCTCATTCGGACTAGCGGGGGGTATGACAGATACGCAGTATTTT. The full variable domain, its missing parts supplied by reference TRBV18 and TRBJ2-3, is NAGVMQNPRHLVRRRGQEARLRCSPMKGHSHVYWYRQLPEEGLKFMVYLQKENIIDESGMPKERFSAEFPKEGPSILRIQQVVRGDSAAYFCASSFGLAGGMTDTQYFGPGTRLTVL.

V and J are TRBV19 and TRBJ2-1; TRBD1 agrees at 12 bases. Trimming at V came to 0 bases and at J to 7 bases, leaving 10 bases not matched to a gene. From germline, CDR1 is LNHDA and CDR2 SQIVND (reference sequence). The CDR3 is made up of 18 amino acids. CDR3 DNA sequence: TGTGCCAGTAGTATAGAGGGACAGGGGGCCCATACATTGAATGAGCAGTTCTTC. Translated: CASSIEGQGAHTLNEQFF.

The chain has TRBV9 and TRBJ2-1; TRBD1 matches at 11 bases. The V gene end was trimmed by 0 bases and the J gene end by 13 bases; junction bases not matched to a gene: 9. Germline V gives CDR1 SGDLS, CDR2 YYNGEE. The CDR3 covers 15 residues. CDR3 in amino acids: CASSVERGQGASQFF. The CDR3 nucleotides read TGTGCCAGCAGCGTAGAACGAGGACAGGGGGCTTCTCAGTTCTTC.

This sequence joins TRBV30 and TRBJ2-7; no clear D gene. CDR1 is GTSNPN and CDR2 is SVGIG in the germline V gene (reference sequence). CDR3 length equals 14 residues. The CDR3 reads CASAADQFSYEQYF. In DNA, the CDR3 is TGTGCTTCGGCGGCAGACCAATTCTCCTACGAGCAGTACTTC.